Reported below is one T cell receptor (beta chain). cDNA libraries for TCR alpha and TCR beta, carrying sample barcodes and UMIs, came from 5'RACE with constant-segment primers. TCRdb re-called the 5' RACE reads through MiXCR, storing one row per CDR3 protein. Among about 540,000 distinct CDR3 sequences listed, about a fifth were seen once. These data belong to a study of T-cell memory formation after mild COVID-19. On the study more broadly: Largely donor-specific sequence clusters came from two donors.

This CDR3 is built from 15 residues. Trimming took 0 bases from V and 1 from J, leaving 9 bases between them. In germline, CDR1 is LGHNA, CDR2 YSLEER. The sequenced material came from PBMCs or a T cell subset sorted from them (not recorded which). The gene calls are TRBV4-3 and TRBJ1-1, with unresolved D. The receptor was derived from an adult woman who had mild COVID-19 (a few samples of this study predate the infection). Cell type and time point are not known. The CDR3 region has the DNA TGCGCCAGCAGCCAAGATCGAGATCCGAACACTGAAGCTTTCTTT. Translated, it gives CASSQDRDPNTEAFF.